This entry features one T cell receptor beta chain sequence. Time point: time of PML onset. Natalizumab-treated patients developed PML between roughly 16 and 60 months into natalizumab therapy. At PML onset, T3 blood samples were taken. The assay was immunoSEQ multiplex PCR, and TCRdb's table has in-frame clones only and misses some. The table includes approximately 27,000 clones, 75% to 90% detected once. These data are taken from a study of multiple sclerosis patients with progressive multifocal leukoencephalopathy. V shed 0 bases and J shed 7 bases, with 7 bases lying between them. The CDR3 loop spans 13 amino acids. CDR1 is MNHEY and CDR2 is SVGAGI in the germline V gene.

The sample in question was PBMCs, obtained from a patient treated with natalizumab. The V gene is TRBV6-5, the J gene TRBJ2-1; D gene unclear. This clonotype was sampled from a woman aged 30 to 39 with progressive multifocal leukoencephalopathy. As DNA, the CDR3 is TGTGCCAGCAGTTACTCAGCAGAGAATGAGCAGTTCTTC. Translation: CASSYSAENEQFF.